The 28 T cell receptor beta chains in this list originate from one sample, sequenced in a study of blood T cell repertoires in COVID-19. Repertoires were generated with immunoSEQ multiplex PCR, while TCRdb's copy carries only in-frame clones and drops some. The data contain fewer than 35,000 clones, roughly nine tenths of them singletons. Sequencing input: peripheral blood. The receptor set was obtained from a human donor with active COVID-19. The donor label of this sample is uncertain.

V and J are TRBV11-2 and TRBJ1-1; weak D call: TRBD1 (5 bases). V was clipped by 5 bases and J by 2 bases, with 18 bases between them. Germline values: CDR1 SGHAT, CDR2 FQNNGV. The length of the CDR3 is 16 residues. The CDR3: CASSAVSGGPNTEAFF. For the CDR3, the DNA is TGTGCCAGCAGCGCCGTGAGCGGGGGACCCAACACTGAAGCTTTCTTT.

The chain has TRBV7-9 and TRBJ2-5; 8 positions agree with TRBD1. Germline CDR1 reads SEHNR; CDR2 reads FQNEAQ (reference sequence). This CDR3 is built from 15 residues. Trimming cost V 1 base and J 5 bases; bases outside gene matches: 6. CDR3 sequence reads: CASSLGTGLVETQYF. CDR3 DNA sequence: TGTGCCAGCAGCTTAGGGACAGGGTTAGTCGAGACCCAGTACTTC.

V gene TRBV27 combines with J gene TRBJ2-1; TRBD2 matches 8 bases. V dropped 4 bases and J dropped 6; count of bases not matched to a gene: 8. CDR1 is MNHEY and CDR2 is SMNVEV in the germline V gene (reference sequence). The CDR3 is made up of 15 amino acids. The chain's CDR3 is CASSWGGREGNEQFF. CDR3 sequence (DNA): TGTGCCAGCAGTTGGGGGGGCCGGGAGGGCAATGAGCAGTTCTTC.

This clone was recorded only once. The CDR3 region is CASSGASGTYEQYF. The CDR3 nucleotides read TGTGCCAGCAGTGGGGCCTCAGGAACCTACGAGCAGTACTTC. This chain joins TRBV2 and TRBJ2-7; no clear D. Germline V gene sequence: CDR1 SNHLY, CDR2 FYNNEI. The CDR3 spans 14 residues. Trimming cost V 4 bases and J 2 bases, with 12 bases left between them.

The chain joins TRBV5-1 to TRBJ2-3; no reliable D call. The germline V gene encodes CDR1 SGHRS and CDR2 YFSETQ. V lost 2 bases and J lost 5, with 9 bases in between. This CDR3 comprises 13 residues. The CDR3 DNA follows: TGCGCCAGCAGCTTCTACCTAGGAGATACGCAGTATTTT. Its protein product is CASSFYLGDTQYF.

V gene TRBV20-1 combines with J gene TRBJ1-1; D gene unclear. The CDR3 is 8 residues long. V was shortened by 7 bases and J by 10 bases, with 7 bases between the two germline ends. Per germline, CDR1 DFQATT and CDR2 SNEGSKA (reference sequence). CDR3 amino acids: CSGGVAFF. The CDR3 DNA follows: TGCAGTGGGGGAGTAGCTTTCTTT.

This clone was counted only a few times. Because the CDR3 is missing its conserved closing phenylalanine or tryptophan, this is likely a read error. The DNA is left out, because the CDR3 cannot be placed on it with certainty; the CDR3 is given as TCRdb lists it. The chain recombines TRBV30 with TRBJ2-7; the table calls TRBD1, which could not be checked here. The CDR3 contains 13 residues when both ends are counted. Germline CDR1 GTSNPN, CDR2 SVGIG (reference sequence). CDR3 sequence: CAWSVPPHGTVRY.

DNA for the CDR3: TGTGCCATCAGTGATTCCGGACTAGCGGTTTCCTACGAGCAGTACTTC. This translates into CAISDSGLAVSYEQYF. V gene TRBV10-3 combines with J gene TRBJ2-7; 10 positions agree with TRBD2. Germline V gene lookup returns CDR1 ENHRY and CDR2 SYGVKD. V lost 3 bases, J lost 1 base, and 6 bases stayed unmatched. The CDR3 contains 16 residues.

The V call is TRBV10-3, the J call TRBJ2-7; 7 nucleotides match TRBD2. From germline, CDR1 is ENHRY and CDR2 SYGVKD. The CDR3 is made up of 14 amino acids. V shed 1 base and J 5 bases; nucleotides not matched to a gene: 5. In DNA form, the CDR3 reads TGTGCCATCAGTGAGTTCGCGGGAGCCAACGAGCAGTACTTC. Translated, it gives CAISEFAGANEQYF.

This sequence joins TRBV6-2 or TRBV6-3 and TRBJ2-6; tentative D call: TRBD1 (6 bases). Trimming removed 4 bases from V and 2 bases from J, with 12 bases in between. CDR1 is MNHEY and CDR2 is SVGEGT in the germline V gene. The CDR3 consists of 16 residues. The chain's CDR3 is CASSWGRGAGANVLTF. CDR3 nucleotides: TGTGCCAGCAGTTGGGGCAGGGGCGCTGGGGCCAACGTCCTGACTTTC.

The V call is TRBV29-1, the J call TRBJ2-7; D possibly corresponds to TRBD2 (7 bases). Trimming cost V 5 bases and J 0 bases, with 17 bases left between them. Germline V gene lookup returns CDR1 SQVTM and CDR2 ANQGSEA. The CDR3 sequence is 15 residues long. As DNA, the CDR3 is TGCAGCGTTCGGGGGGCGGAGAGACCCTCCTACGAGCAGTACTTC. This sequence encodes CSVRGAERPSYEQYF.

The genes are TRBV12-2 and TRBJ2-7; the listed D gene, TRBD2, was not tested against the DNA. TRBV12-2 is listed as a pseudogene. This CDR3 contains 19 residues. The CDR3 sequence is CASRLRKFISGAASYEQYF. Here the CDR3 DNA reads TGTGCAAGTCGCTTACGTAAGTTTATAAGCGGGGCGGCCTCCTACGAGCAGTACTTC.

This clone was seen a handful of times. The chain recombines TRBV27 with TRBJ2-5; 8 positions match TRBD1. Losses at the gene ends were 8 bases for V and 2 bases for J; bases not matched to a gene: 10. The CDR3 has 15 residues. Germline-derived CDR1 and CDR2 are MNHEY and SMNVEV (reference sequence). CDR3 nucleotide sequence: TGTGCCAGCGGAGACAGGGGCGCTTGGCAAGAGACCCAGTACTTC. This codes for CASGDRGAWQETQYF.

This rearrangement joins TRBV6-5 to TRBJ2-5, with TRBD2 identical over 7 bases. The CDR3 spans 14 residues. Germline-derived CDR1 and CDR2 are MNHEY and SVGAGI. With 2 bases clipped from V and 5 bases from J, the junction kept 5 bases outside the gene matches. The DNA for the CDR3 is TGTGCCAGCAGTTACGGGGGGGTTGGCGAGACCCAGTACTTC. Translation: CASSYGGVGETQYF.

The J gene is TRBJ2-4, the V gene TRBV5-4; TRBD1 matches at 8 bases. After removal of 3 bases from V and 6 bases from J, the junction contained 5 bases not matched to a gene. Germline CDR1 and CDR2: SGHNT and YYREEE (reference sequence). This CDR3 has 14 amino acids. CDR3 nucleotides: TGTGCCAGCAGCTCCCGACAGGGGAGAAACATTCAGTACTTC. Translation gives CASSSRQGRNIQYF.

V is TRBV10-3 and J is TRBJ2-7; tentative D call: TRBD1 (5 bases). This CDR3 spans 12 amino acids. V lost 7 bases, J lost 1 base, and 8 bases lay in between. Germline CDR1 and CDR2: ENHRY and SYGVKD. The CDR3 protein is CAIKQDSYEQYF. CDR3 sequence (DNA): TGTGCCATCAAACAGGATTCCTACGAGCAGTACTTC.

The chain carries TRBV19 and TRBJ2-1; 8 bases map to TRBD2. The CDR3 has 15 residues. Losses at the gene ends were 2 bases for V and 7 bases for J; bases not matched to a gene: 7. CDR1 and CDR2 (germline): LNHDA, SQIVND (reference sequence). CDR3 sequence reads: CASSIMTGGPNEQFF. The CDR3 DNA follows: TGTGCCAGTAGTATAATGACGGGAGGGCCTAATGAGCAGTTCTTC.

The chain combines TRBV28 with TRBJ2-5; 11 bases are shared with TRBD1. CDR1 MDHEN and CDR2 SYDVKM come from the germline V gene. V lost 6 bases and J lost 6; bases outside the gene matches: 6. This CDR3 contains 14 residues. CDR3 in amino acids: CASSGQGARKTQYF. The CDR3 region has the DNA TGTGCCAGCAGCGGACAGGGGGCAAGGAAGACCCAGTACTTC. Filled out from reference TRBV28 and TRBJ2-5, the complete variable domain reads DVKVTQSSRYLVKRTGEKVFLECVQDMDHENMFWYRQDPGLGLRLIYFSYDVKMKEKGDIPEGYSVSREKKERFSLILESASTNQTSMYLCASSGQGARKTQYFGPGTRLLVL.

This chain connects TRBV6-2 or TRBV6-3 to TRBJ2-7; 7 nucleotides agree with TRBD2. CDR3 length: 14 amino acids. The V segment lost 5 bases and the J segment 3 bases; nucleotides outside the gene matches: 7. Germline CDR1 reads MNHEY; CDR2 reads SVGEGT. The chain's CDR3 is CASSRDYPLYEQYF. CDR3 nucleotide sequence: TGTGCCAGCAGTCGGGACTACCCCCTCTACGAGCAGTACTTC.

The chain links TRBV6-4 to TRBJ2-3, with TRBD2 identical over 11 bases. Trimming removed 4 bases from V and 3 bases from J; junction bases left unmatched: 0. The CDR3 sequence is 14 residues long. CDR1 is MRHNA and CDR2 is SNTAGT in the germline V gene. The CDR3 loop reads CASSASGGTDTQYF. CDR3 DNA sequence: TGTGCCAGCAGTGCTAGCGGGGGGACAGATACGCAGTATTTT.

The rearrangement joins TRBV7-9 to TRBJ1-2, with 11 bases matching TRBD1. V shed 1 base and J 4 bases; nucleotides not matched to a gene: 8. This CDR3 has 17 residues. Germline-derived CDR1 and CDR2 are SEHNR and FQNEAQ (reference sequence). CDR3 sequence reads: CASSLEGGQGAFYGYTF. The CDR3 DNA follows: TGTGCCAGCAGCTTAGAGGGCGGACAGGGGGCCTTCTATGGCTACACCTTC.

The rearrangement joins TRBV27 to TRBJ2-3; perhaps TRBD1 as D (5 bases). The CDR3 has 20 amino acids. V was shortened by 5 bases and J by 4 bases, with 31 bases between the two germline ends. The germline gives CDR1 MNHEY, CDR2 SMNVEV (reference sequence). The CDR3 is CASSPTGAPIRKSVADTQYF. The CDR3 DNA reads TGTGCCAGCAGTCCTACTGGGGCACCAATCCGTAAATCCGTCGCAGATACGCAGTATTTT.

The genes are TRBV5-1 and TRBJ1-1; 8 nucleotides match TRBD1. After removal of 4 bases from V and 2 bases from J, the junction contained 4 bases not matched to a gene. The CDR3 is made up of 14 amino acids. From germline, CDR1 is SGHRS and CDR2 YFSETQ. The CDR3 bases are TGCGCCAGCAGCGACGGACAGGGTAACACTGAAGCTTTCTTT. It yields the protein CASSDGQGNTEAFF.

The chain has TRBV15 and TRBJ2-1, with TRBD1 matching over 7 bases. The CDR3 loop spans 17 amino acids. Unmatched junction bases numbered 8, after V lost 1 base and J lost 2 bases. CDR1 and CDR2 from the germline V gene are LNHNV and YYDKDF (reference sequence). The DNA of the CDR3 is TGTGCCACCAGCAGAGGATATCCCGGGACAGCCTACAATGAGCAGTTCTTC. Protein product: CATSRGYPGTAYNEQFF.

The gene calls are TRBV7-2 and TRBJ2-7, with TRBD2 identical over 7 bases. The CDR3 is 15 residues long. Looked up from germline, CDR1 is SGHTA and CDR2 is FQGNSA. J lost 7 bases, V lost 5 bases, and 14 bases had no gene match. The CDR3 region has the DNA TGTGCCAGCAGCCCCTCGCGGGGGAGGGCCGGTGAGCAGTACTTC. It is translated as CASSPSRGRAGEQYF.

This clone occurred once. The rearrangement links TRBV18 to TRBJ1-5, with a weak D call TRBD1 (5 bases). This CDR3 is built from 16 residues. Germline lookup yields CDR1 KGHSH and CDR2 LQKENI. The V end lost 3 bases, the J end lost 0 bases, and 12 bases lay between the germline ends. The CDR3: CASSPAGINSNQPQHF. The CDR3 DNA reads as TGTGCCAGCTCACCGGCAGGGATTAATAGCAATCAGCCCCAGCATTTT.

This chain connects TRBV27 to TRBJ2-3, with 9 bases lining up with TRBD2. From germline, CDR1 is MNHEY and CDR2 SMNVEV (reference sequence). V dropped 2 bases and J dropped 0; count of bases not matched to a gene: 3. The CDR3 extends over 16 amino acids. The CDR3 loop reads CASSLVAGVSTDTQYF. The CDR3 coding sequence is TGTGCCAGCAGTTTAGTAGCGGGAGTGAGCACAGATACGCAGTATTTT.

The rearrangement links TRBV6-6 to TRBJ2-5, with no clear D. Looked up from germline, CDR1 is MNHNY and CDR2 is SVGAGI (reference sequence). The CDR3 loop spans 11 amino acids. Trimming left V 5 bases short and J 2 bases short, with 3 bases between. The CDR3 here is CASSPQETQYF. The DNA of the CDR3 is TGTGCCAGCAGTCCGCAAGAGACCCAGTACTTC.